This TCR beta chain was recovered during a study of OX40 agonist ivuxolimab in advanced cancers. Between the trimmed V and J ends, which lost 1 base and 9 bases, there was a span of 6 bases. The germline CDR1 and CDR2 sequences are LNHDA and SQIVND (reference sequence). The CDR3 runs 11 residues. This clone was seen a single time. Libraries were prepared by immunoSEQ multiplex PCR; TCRdb keeps only in-frame clonotypes and omits some of them. Of tens of thousands of clones listed, 65% to 80% are singletons. The genes are TRBV19 and TRBJ1-1, with TRBD1 as a possible D gene (5 bases). The sequence was collected from an adult with an advanced solid tumor such as melanoma, head and neck, liver or kidney cancer. The sample consisted of CD4+ or CD8+ T cells sorted from blood, taken in a trial of the OX40 agonist ivuxolimab. The CDR3 region is CASSIAGKAFF. The CDR3 DNA reads as TGTGCCAGTAGTATAGCAGGGAAAGCTTTCTTT.